This T cell receptor beta chain was recorded in a study of tumor T cells in aggressive B-cell lymphoma. Measured with immunoSEQ multiplex PCR; TCRdb has only the in-frame clones, and not every one. The table shows around 2,000 clones, with about 88% occurring only once. The sequencing sample was made of tumor tissue. The TCR sequence derives from an adult with diffuse large B cell lymphoma.

CDR3: CASSLEGGRVEAFF. The CDR3 DNA sequence: TGCGCCAGCAGCTTGGAAGGGGGGAGGGTTGAAGCTTTCTTT. This rearrangement joins TRBV5-1 to TRBJ1-1, with D maybe TRBD1 (6 bases). Trimming shortened V by 0 bases and J by 7 bases, and 13 bases separated the two germline ends. From germline, CDR1 is SGHRS and CDR2 YFSETQ. This CDR3 is 14 amino acids long.